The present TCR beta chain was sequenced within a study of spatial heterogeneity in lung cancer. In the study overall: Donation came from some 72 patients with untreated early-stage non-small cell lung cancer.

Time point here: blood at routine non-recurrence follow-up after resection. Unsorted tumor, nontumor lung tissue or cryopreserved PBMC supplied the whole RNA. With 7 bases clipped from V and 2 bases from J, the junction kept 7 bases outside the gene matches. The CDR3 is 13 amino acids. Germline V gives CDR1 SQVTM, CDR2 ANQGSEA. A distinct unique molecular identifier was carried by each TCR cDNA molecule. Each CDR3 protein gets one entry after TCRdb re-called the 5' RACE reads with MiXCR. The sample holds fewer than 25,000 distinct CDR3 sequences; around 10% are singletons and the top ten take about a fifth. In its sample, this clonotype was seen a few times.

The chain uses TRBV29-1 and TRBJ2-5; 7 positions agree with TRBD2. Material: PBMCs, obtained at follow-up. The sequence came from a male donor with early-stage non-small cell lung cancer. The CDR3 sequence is CSATSSGQETQYF. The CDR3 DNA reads TGCAGCGCTACGTCTAGCGGACAAGAGACCCAGTACTTC. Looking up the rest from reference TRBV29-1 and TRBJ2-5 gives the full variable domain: SAVISQKPSRDICQRGTSLTIQCQVDSQVTMMFWYRQQPGQSLTLIATANQGSEATYESGFVIDKFPISRPNLTFSTLTVSNMSPEDSSIYLCSATSSGQETQYFGPGTRLLVL.